One sample yielded the 15 T cell receptor beta chains listed below, sequenced in a study of blood T cell repertoires in COVID-19. This table comes from immunoSEQ multiplex PCR, and its TCRdb copy is limited to in-frame clones, with some not included. The repertoire holds 300,000 to 450,000 clones, with roughly nine tenths as singletons. Material for sequencing was peripheral blood. These TCRs come from a woman aged 60-75 years with COVID-19, enrolled during active disease.

V usage is TRBV4-1 and J usage is TRBJ1-3; D is perhaps TRBD1 (5 bases). V lost 1 base and J lost 8, with 12 bases in between. Germline V gene lookup returns CDR1 MGHRA and CDR2 YSYEKL. This CDR3 has 14 residues. The CDR3 reads CASSQAQGRDTIYF. In nucleotides, the CDR3 is TGCGCCAGCAGCCAAGCTCAGGGTAGAGACACCATATATTTT.

This clone was recorded only once. This chain connects TRBV19 to TRBJ2-1; TRBD2 matches 12 bases. There are 16 residues in the CDR3. In germline, CDR1 is LNHDA, CDR2 SQIVND (reference sequence). The J segment lost 2 bases and the V segment lost 5 bases, leaving 4 bases of the junction unmatched. CDR3 amino acids: CASSQLAGGPYNEQFF. In DNA form, the CDR3 reads TGTGCCAGTAGTCAACTAGCGGGGGGACCCTACAATGAGCAGTTCTTC.

The chain carries TRBV19 and TRBJ2-3; 12 bases align to TRBD2. This CDR3 comprises 19 residues. CDR1 is LNHDA and CDR2 is SQIVND in the germline V gene (reference sequence). J gave up 2 bases and V 5 bases, and 14 bases lay outside the gene matches. The CDR3 coding sequence is TGTGCCAGTAGTTCCCAGCCCTACCTAGCGGGGGGGGACACAGATACGCAGTATTTT. Protein sequence: CASSSQPYLAGGDTDTQYF. Full variable domain (rest looked up from reference TRBV19 and TRBJ2-3): DGGITQSPKYLFRKEGQNVTLSCEQNLNHDAMYWYRQDPGQGLRLIYYSQIVNDFQKGDIAEGYSVSREKKESFPLTVTSAQKNPTAFYLCASSSQPYLAGGDTDTQYFGPGTRLTVL.

The chain links TRBV5-4 to TRBJ2-5, with D tentatively TRBD2 (5 bases). CDR1 is SGHNT, CDR2 YYREEE, per germline (reference sequence). The CDR3 consists of 16 residues. Trimming stripped 0 bases from V and 2 bases from J, with 14 bases between. The CDR3 nucleotides read TGTGCCAGCAGCTTGGAGATGGGAGAGGCTCAAGAGACCCAGTACTTC. Translating gives CASSLEMGEAQETQYF.

The CDR3 protein is CASSFILGNQPQHF. CDR3 coding DNA: TGTGCCAGCAGTTTTATTCTCGGGAACCAGCCCCAGCATTTT. The rearrangement links TRBV28 to TRBJ1-5; D remains ambiguous. Germline V lookup: CDR1 MDHEN, CDR2 SYDVKM. There are 14 residues in the CDR3. Trimming took 3 bases from V and 7 from J, leaving 13 bases between them.

This clone was found a few times. The chain has TRBV28 and TRBJ1-5; D possibly corresponds to TRBD1 (6 bases). The V end was cut by 2 bases, the J end by 0 bases, with 11 bases between. Germline V gene lookup returns CDR1 MDHEN and CDR2 SYDVKM. The CDR3 totals 16 residues. In nucleotides, the CDR3 is TGTGCCAGCAGTTTACAAGGACAGTATAGCAATCAGCCCCAGCATTTT. Protein sequence: CASSLQGQYSNQPQHF.

J is TRBJ1-1 and V is TRBV18; D perhaps matches TRBD1 (5 bases). Germline CDR1 KGHSH, CDR2 LQKENI. V was pared by 6 bases and J by 3 bases, with 20 bases between. The CDR3 spans 16 residues. The chain's CDR3 is CASSPAAGKGYTEAFF. The CDR3 DNA is TGTGCCAGCTCCCCTGCGGCAGGGAAGGGGTACACTGAAGCTTTCTTT.

The rearrangement uses TRBV28 and TRBJ2-7, with TRBD1 identical over 8 bases. The V segment lost 3 bases and the J segment 1 base; nucleotides outside the gene matches: 5. The length of the CDR3 is 15 residues. Germline V gives CDR1 MDHEN, CDR2 SYDVKM. The CDR3 nucleotides read TGTGCCAGCAGTTTCTCGGGACAGGTTTCCTACGAGCAGTACTTC. Translated: CASSFSGQVSYEQYF. Complete variable domain (other parts from reference TRBV28 and TRBJ2-7): DVKVTQSSRYLVKRTGEKVFLECVQDMDHENMFWYRQDPGLGLRLIYFSYDVKMKEKGDIPEGYSVSREKKERFSLILESASTNQTSMYLCASSFSGQVSYEQYFGPGTRLTVT.

The rearrangement uses TRBV27 and TRBJ1-1, with 8 bases matching TRBD1. Germline lookup yields CDR1 MNHEY and CDR2 SMNVEV (reference sequence). With 5 bases clipped from V and 0 bases from J, the junction kept 11 bases outside the gene matches. This CDR3 has 17 amino acids. The CDR3 DNA sequence: TGTGCCAGCAGTCCGAGGACAGGGTTCACTTTGAACACTGAAGCTTTCTTT. Translating it yields CASSPRTGFTLNTEAFF.

The sample holds one count of this clone. The chain joins TRBV5-1 to TRBJ1-2; unclear D gene. Germline V gene sequence: CDR1 SGHRS, CDR2 YFSETQ. V lost 0 bases and J 4 bases, leaving 10 bases between the germline ends. The CDR3 contains 14 residues. For the CDR3, the DNA is TGCGCCAGCAGCTTGGATGGCGGCAGCTATGGCTACACCTTC. Residues: CASSLDGGSYGYTF. Full variable domain (outside the CDR3, taken from reference TRBV5-1 and TRBJ1-2): KAGVTQTPRYLIKTRGQQVTLSCSPISGHRSVSWYQQTPGQGLQFLFEYFSETQRNKGNFPGRFSGRQFSNSRSEMNVSTLELGDSALYLCASSLDGGSYGYTFGSGTRLTVV.

A single count supports this clone. The CDR3 region has the DNA TGTGCCAGCAGTCCCTACCATTACGGTACCGGGGAGCTGTTTTTT. Its protein product is CASSPYHYGTGELFF. The chain combines TRBV9 with TRBJ2-2; no clear D. CDR1 SGDLS and CDR2 YYNGEE come from the germline V gene. This CDR3 region has 15 residues. V was pared by 5 bases and J by 5 bases, with 16 bases between. Together with reference TRBV9 and TRBJ2-2, the CDR3 gives the full variable domain: DSGVTQTPKHLITATGQRVTLRCSPRSGDLSVYWYQQSLDQGLQFLIQYYNGEERAKGNILERFSAQQFPDLHSELNLSSLELGDSALYFCASSPYHYGTGELFFGEGSRLTVL.

This CDR3 reads CASSPGGGRSNYGYTF. The DNA of the CDR3 is TGTGCCAGCAGCCCCGGGGGAGGCAGATCTAACTATGGCTACACCTTC. The chain joins TRBV5-5 to TRBJ1-2, with a tentative D call TRBD1 (5 bases). Trimming stripped 4 bases from V and 0 bases from J, with 16 bases between. The CDR3 consists of 16 residues. Per the germline V gene, CDR1 is SGHKS and CDR2 is YYEKEE (reference sequence).

CDR3 sequence: CASSQYRTDQPQHF. The CDR3, as DNA: TGTGCCAGCAGCCAATATAGAACAGATCAGCCCCAGCATTTT. The genes are TRBV3-1 (or the pseudogene TRBV3-2) and TRBJ1-5; no clear D. V was clipped by 2 bases and J by 5 bases, with 10 bases between them. The CDR3 runs 14 residues. Germline V gives CDR1 LGHDT, CDR2 YNNKEL (reference sequence).

The V gene is TRBV18, the J gene TRBJ2-4; possible D gene TRBD1, 5 bases. V shed 2 bases and J shed 0 bases, with 11 bases lying between them. Germline assignment: CDR1 KGHSH and CDR2 LQKENI. CDR3 length: 16 residues. CDR3 protein: CASSPATGRAKNIQYF. The CDR3 DNA reads as TGTGCCAGCTCACCAGCAACAGGACGAGCCAAAAACATTCAGTACTTC.

The V call is TRBV3-1 (or the pseudogene TRBV3-2), the J call TRBJ2-7; tentatively, D is TRBD1 (6 bases). CDR3 length equals 13 residues. The ends were cut back, 4 bases at V and 3 bases at J, with 10 bases in the middle. Germline V gives CDR1 LGHDT, CDR2 YNNKEL (reference sequence). CDR3 nucleotide sequence: TGTGCCAGCAGCCTCTGGGGGCGCTACGAGCAGTACTTC. Protein product: CASSLWGRYEQYF.